The 8 T cell receptor beta chains given below trace back to one sample, sequenced in a study of cytomegalovirus exposure and HLA in healthy donors. The PCR employed 60 Vbeta primers together with 13 Jbeta primers. Here immunoSEQ multiplex PCR was the method, and the copy in TCRdb shows in-frame clones only, minus some. There are 200,000 to 300,000 clones in the sample; about four fifths occur only once, and roughly 2% lies in the top ten. Sequencing was performed on PBMCs. The receptors were gathered from a woman aged 40-49 years in good health and CMV-seropositive.

The rearrangement joins TRBV9 to TRBJ1-3; 9 nucleotides match TRBD1. The CDR3 loop spans 18 amino acids. Germline trimming cut 4 bases from V and 0 bases from J; bases unmatched to any gene: 11. Germline lookup yields CDR1 SGDLS and CDR2 YYNGEE. DNA of the CDR3: TGTGCCAGCAGCCCGGGACAGGGTCACTCGAGCTCTGGAAACACCATATATTTT. Protein sequence: CASSPGQGHSSSGNTIYF.

The chain recombines TRBV7-6 with TRBJ2-1; 10 nucleotides match TRBD2. Trimming cost V 1 base and J 9 bases; bases outside gene matches: 9. The germline V gene has CDR1 SGHVS and CDR2 FNYEAQ. This CDR3 spans 16 amino acids. CDR3 in amino acids: CASSLVASGSLSEQFF. The CDR3 nucleotides are TGTGCCAGCAGCTTAGTCGCTAGCGGGAGTCTGAGTGAGCAGTTCTTC.

Only a few counts were recorded for this clone. The chain uses TRBV27 and TRBJ1-2, with 8 bases fitting TRBD1. The V gene end was trimmed by 2 bases and the J gene end by 3 bases; junction bases not matched to a gene: 8. Looked up from germline, CDR1 is MNHEY and CDR2 is SMNVEV (reference sequence). The CDR3 runs 16 residues. The DNA for the CDR3 is TGTGCCAGCAGTTTAGGGACGGGACAGGAGTACTATGGCTACACCTTC. The encoded protein is CASSLGTGQEYYGYTF.

This sequence joins TRBV19 and TRBJ2-1, with D possibly matching TRBD2 (6 bases). The CDR3 runs 13 residues. The germline V and J ends were trimmed by 1 base and 8 bases, with 9 bases remaining between them. CDR1 LNHDA and CDR2 SQIVND come from the germline V gene (reference sequence). The CDR3 DNA sequence: TGTGCCAGTAGTATAGGGGGGGTCTATGAGCAGTTCTTC. Its protein is CASSIGGVYEQFF.

V and J are TRBV2 and TRBJ2-1, with 7 positions matching TRBD2. The J segment lost 12 bases and the V segment lost 8 bases, leaving 7 bases of the junction unmatched. The CDR3 is 11 amino acids. The germline CDR1 and CDR2 sequences are SNHLY and FYNNEI. CDR3 region: CASGAGTGQFF. CDR3 in DNA: TGTGCCAGCGGAGCGGGGACGGGGCAGTTCTTC.

The rearrangement links TRBV25-1 to TRBJ2-7; D is unclear. This CDR3 comprises 13 residues. Trimming removed 5 bases at V and 5 bases at J, with 13 bases between. The germline V gene encodes CDR1 MGHDK and CDR2 SYGVNS. The CDR3 loop reads CASSLNGPHEQYF. CDR3 DNA: TGTGCCAGCAGTCTCAACGGTCCCCACGAGCAGTACTTC.

The chain employs TRBV28 and TRBJ2-7; D may be TRBD2 (6 bases). This CDR3 is 14 amino acids long. Germline V gives CDR1 MDHEN, CDR2 SYDVKM. Deletions cut 5 bases from V and 6 bases from J, with 17 bases between. The CDR3 loop reads CASSRGAERREQYF. Here the CDR3 DNA reads TGTGCCAGCAGTCGCGGGGCGGAGAGGCGCGAGCAGTACTTC.

The chain uses TRBV7-9 and TRBJ1-1; TRBD1 might be the D (6 bases). This CDR3 has 13 residues. The V end lost 1 base, the J end lost 4 bases, and 7 bases lay between the germline ends. Germline CDR1 and CDR2: SEHNR and FQNEAQ (reference sequence). The CDR3 loop is CASSLEGVTEAFF. Written as DNA, the CDR3 is TGTGCCAGCAGCTTAGAGGGGGTCACTGAAGCTTTCTTT. Full variable domain (missing parts from reference TRBV7-9 and TRBJ1-1): DTGVSQNPRHKITKRGQNVTFRCDPISEHNRLYWYRQTLGQGPEFLTYFQNEAQLEKSRLLSDRFSAERPKGSFSTLEIQRTEQGDSAMYLCASSLEGVTEAFFGQGTRLTVV.